This is a list of T cell receptor beta chains from one sample in a study of CD8 T cells in Susac syndrome. One entry per CDR3 protein, called by TCRdb with MiXCR from the immunoSEQ multiplex PCR reads. The sample contains 90,000 to 150,000 distinct CDR3 sequences, just under 95% of which appear only once. Material: CD4+ T cells from PBMCs. These TCRs come from a human donor with multiple sclerosis. Both conserved end residues are part of each CDR3. The D gene is left open where the match is weak. Clone size is shown for a subset of rows, as once, few, many or a class of expanded clone.

len: 14
d_gene: .
abundance: .
j_gene: TRBJ1-1
v_gene: TRBV23-1
CDR3nt: TGCGCCAGCAGTCAAGACGGATTGGACACTGAAGCTTTCTTT
CDR3aa: CASSQDGLDTEAFF

len: 15
d_gene: .
abundance: once
j_gene: TRBJ1-2
v_gene: TRBV6-1
CDR3nt: TGTGCCAGCAGTGAGAAATTGGGAGGCTCGGAAGGCTACACCTTC
CDR3aa: CASSEKLGGSEGYTF

len: 15
d_gene: TRBD2
abundance: .
j_gene: TRBJ2-3
v_gene: TRBV11-1
CDR3nt: TGTGCCAGCAGCCGGGACTATACTAGCACAGATACGCAGTATTTT
CDR3aa: CASSRDYTSTDTQYF

len: 13
d_gene: TRBD1
abundance: once
j_gene: TRBJ1-1
v_gene: TRBV11-3
CDR3nt: TGTGCCAGCAGCTTATCAGGGGGCAATGAAGCTTTCTTT
CDR3aa: CASSLSGGNEAFF

len: 15
d_gene: .
abundance: .
j_gene: TRBJ1-2
v_gene: TRBV7-9
CDR3nt: TGTGCCAGCAGCTATGCTACCCCGTATGAAGGTGGCTACACCTTC
CDR3aa: CASSYATPYEGGYTF

len: 14
d_gene: .
abundance: .
j_gene: TRBJ1-5
v_gene: TRBV24-1
CDR3nt: TGTGCCACCAGTGTGGGGGTTGGCAATCAGCCCCAGCATTTT
CDR3aa: CATSVGVGNQPQHF

len: 14
d_gene: .
abundance: .
j_gene: TRBJ1-1
v_gene: TRBV7-3
CDR3nt: TGTGCCAGCAGCCCCAACAACAGGGTCTCTGAAGCTTTCTTT
CDR3aa: CASSPNNRVSEAFF

len: 15
d_gene: TRBD1
abundance: .
j_gene: TRBJ1-4
v_gene: TRBV28
CDR3nt: TGTGCCAGCAGCTCTCAGGGGGCAACTAATGAAAAACTGTTTTTT
CDR3aa: CASSSQGATNEKLFF

len: 13
d_gene: .
abundance: few
j_gene: TRBJ2-2
v_gene: TRBV12-3/TRBV12-4
CDR3nt: TGTGCCAGCAGTTTAGCAAGCACCGGCGAGCTGTTTTTT
CDR3aa: CASSLASTGELFF

len: 15
d_gene: .
abundance: .
j_gene: TRBJ2-7
v_gene: TRBV5-1
CDR3nt: TGCGCCAGCAGATCTTCAAGAGACAGCTCCTACGAGCAGTACTTC
CDR3aa: CASRSSRDSSYEQYF

len: 18
d_gene: TRBD1
abundance: once
j_gene: TRBJ2-2
v_gene: TRBV4-1
CDR3nt: TGCGCCAGCAGCCTCACTCCGGGACAGGGAGCGAACACCGGGGAGCTGTTTTTT
CDR3aa: CASSLTPGQGANTGELFF

len: 16
d_gene: TRBD2
abundance: once
j_gene: TRBJ2-1
v_gene: TRBV7-3
CDR3nt: TGTGCCAGCAGCTTCGGGACTAAGCGGGCCTACAATGAGCAGTTCTTC
CDR3aa: CASSFGTKRAYNEQFF

len: 13
d_gene: TRBD1
abundance: .
j_gene: TRBJ2-1
v_gene: TRBV30
CDR3nt: TGTGCCCTACCCAGGGGGAGCTACAATGAGCAGTTCTTC
CDR3aa: CALPRGSYNEQFF

len: 16
d_gene: TRBD1
abundance: .
j_gene: TRBJ1-5
v_gene: TRBV29-1
CDR3nt: TGCAGCGTCTCTTCAGGGGGAGGGATAAAGAATCAGCCCCAGCATTTT
CDR3aa: CSVSSGGGIKNQPQHF

len: 14
d_gene: .
abundance: .
j_gene: TRBJ2-1
v_gene: TRBV20-1
CDR3nt: TGCAGTGCTAGAGAAGGGATCTTTTACAATGAGCAGTTCTTC
CDR3aa: CSAREGIFYNEQFF

len: 15
d_gene: TRBD1
abundance: .
j_gene: TRBJ1-1
v_gene: TRBV5-1
CDR3nt: TGCGCCAGCAGCTTGGAAGGACAGGGGGCCACTGAAGCTTTCTTT
CDR3aa: CASSLEGQGATEAFF

len: 13
d_gene: TRBD1
abundance: .
j_gene: TRBJ2-7
v_gene: TRBV30
CDR3nt: TGTGCCTGGAACAGGGGAAGCTCCTACGAGCAGTACTTC
CDR3aa: CAWNRGSSYEQYF

len: 12
d_gene: .
abundance: .
j_gene: TRBJ1-1
v_gene: TRBV28
CDR3nt: TGTGCCACAGCGGAGATGAACACTGAAGCTTTCTTT
CDR3aa: CATAEMNTEAFF

len: 15
d_gene: .
abundance: .
j_gene: TRBJ2-5
v_gene: TRBV20-1
CDR3nt: TGCAGTGCTAGGGGGCCCGGACAGTACCAAGAGACCCAGTACTTC
CDR3aa: CSARGPGQYQETQYF

len: 16
d_gene: .
abundance: .
j_gene: TRBJ1-1
v_gene: TRBV3-1
CDR3nt: TGTGCCAGCAGCCAAGAGGGTGGGACAATGAACACTGAAGCTTTCTTT
CDR3aa: CASSQEGGTMNTEAFF

len: 16
d_gene: TRBD1
abundance: once
j_gene: TRBJ1-4
v_gene: TRBV5-1
CDR3nt: TGCGCCAGCAGTTCGGTACCGGGACAGGGAGGAGAAAAACTGTTTTTT
CDR3aa: CASSSVPGQGGEKLFF

len: 15
d_gene: .
abundance: .
j_gene: TRBJ2-7
v_gene: TRBV9
CDR3nt: TGTGCCAGCAGCGAGGGACCGCGGTACTTGGACGAGCAGTACTTC
CDR3aa: CASSEGPRYLDEQYF

len: 13
d_gene: .
abundance: .
j_gene: TRBJ1-3
v_gene: TRBV11-1
CDR3nt: TGTGCCAGCAGACCAGCTTCCGGAAACACCATATATTTT
CDR3aa: CASRPASGNTIYF

len: 14
d_gene: .
abundance: .
j_gene: TRBJ1-2
v_gene: TRBV15
CDR3nt: TGTGCCACCAGCAGAGCCGGCCCTTTGAGAGGCTACACCTTC
CDR3aa: CATSRAGPLRGYTF

len: 14
d_gene: .
abundance: .
j_gene: TRBJ1-2
v_gene: TRBV6-2/TRBV6-3
CDR3nt: TGTGCCAGCAGTTTGGGGGGTTCGAACTATGGCTACACCTTC
CDR3aa: CASSLGGSNYGYTF

len: 13
d_gene: .
abundance: .
j_gene: TRBJ1-1
v_gene: TRBV5-1
CDR3nt: TGCGCCAGCAGCCCCGTTCCAAACACTGAAGCTTTCTTT
CDR3aa: CASSPVPNTEAFF

len: 16
d_gene: .
abundance: .
j_gene: TRBJ1-6
v_gene: TRBV3-1
CDR3nt: TGTGCCAGCAGCACGACCGAGGGAGGCTATAATTCACCCCTCCACTTT
CDR3aa: CASSTTEGGYNSPLHF

len: 15
d_gene: .
abundance: .
j_gene: TRBJ1-3
v_gene: TRBV2
CDR3nt: TGTGCCAGCAGTGAAGTGCGGACGGGAGGAAACACCATATATTTT
CDR3aa: CASSEVRTGGNTIYF

len: 15
d_gene: .
abundance: .
j_gene: TRBJ2-4
v_gene: TRBV28
CDR3nt: TGTGCCAGCACCAGAGGGGTTTTAGCCAAAAACATTCAGTACTTC
CDR3aa: CASTRGVLAKNIQYF

len: 15
d_gene: TRBD1
abundance: .
j_gene: TRBJ2-5
v_gene: TRBV18
CDR3nt: TGTGCCAGCTCACAAACCGGGACAGGGACCGAGACCCAGTACTTC
CDR3aa: CASSQTGTGTETQYF

len: 15
d_gene: TRBD1
abundance: few
j_gene: TRBJ2-7
v_gene: TRBV20-1
CDR3nt: TGCAGTGCTAGCCGACCAGGGGGTACTACCTACGAGCAGTACTTC
CDR3aa: CSASRPGGTTYEQYF

len: 14
d_gene: .
abundance: .
j_gene: TRBJ2-7
v_gene: TRBV3-1
CDR3nt: TGTGCCAGCAGCCAAGATACCGGATTCTACGAGCAGTACTTC
CDR3aa: CASSQDTGFYEQYF

len: 12
d_gene: .
abundance: .
j_gene: TRBJ1-2
v_gene: TRBV2
CDR3nt: TGTGCCAGCAAGGGGGATGGTCCGGGCTACACCTTC
CDR3aa: CASKGDGPGYTF

len: 14
d_gene: .
abundance: .
j_gene: TRBJ1-2
v_gene: TRBV30
CDR3nt: TGTGCCTGGAACCGCGCAGGGGTCCGGCCTGGCTACACCTTC
CDR3aa: CAWNRAGVRPGYTF

len: 15
d_gene: .
abundance: .
j_gene: TRBJ2-5
v_gene: TRBV9
CDR3nt: TGTGCCAGCAGCGTCCGTCAGGGGTTTGAAGAGACCCAGTACTTC
CDR3aa: CASSVRQGFEETQYF

len: 12
d_gene: .
abundance: .
j_gene: TRBJ1-1
v_gene: TRBV7-9
CDR3nt: TGTGCCAGCAGCCTATTCCAAACCGGGGCTTTCTTT
CDR3aa: CASSLFQTGAFF

len: 15
d_gene: TRBD2
abundance: once
j_gene: TRBJ2-3
v_gene: TRBV2
CDR3nt: TGTGCCAGCAGTCCTATTAGGTTAGCGGGGAGTACGCAGTATTTT
CDR3aa: CASSPIRLAGSTQYF

len: 14
d_gene: .
abundance: .
j_gene: TRBJ2-3
v_gene: TRBV12-3/TRBV12-4
CDR3nt: TGTGCCAGCAGTTTGGGGGTTCAGGCAGATACGCAGTATTTT
CDR3aa: CASSLGVQADTQYF

len: 12
d_gene: .
abundance: .
j_gene: TRBJ1-2
v_gene: TRBV29-1
CDR3nt: TGCAGCGTTGAAGATGTCCGATACGGCTACACCTTC
CDR3aa: CSVEDVRYGYTF

len: 15
d_gene: .
abundance: .
j_gene: TRBJ1-2
v_gene: TRBV18
CDR3nt: TGTGCCAGCTCACCCGCCCTGGGGGAAAACTATGGCTACACCTTC
CDR3aa: CASSPALGENYGYTF

len: 14
d_gene: .
abundance: .
j_gene: TRBJ2-2
v_gene: TRBV5-1
CDR3nt: TGCGCCAGCAGCGGGGGGACTGCCACCGGGGAGCTGTTTTTT
CDR3aa: CASSGGTATGELFF

len: 16
d_gene: .
abundance: .
j_gene: TRBJ2-5
v_gene: TRBV4-1
CDR3nt: TGCGCCAGCAGCCACAAAGTACGGGACTTAATGGAGACCCAGTACTTC
CDR3aa: CASSHKVRDLMETQYF

len: 14
d_gene: .
abundance: .
j_gene: TRBJ1-2
v_gene: TRBV18
CDR3nt: TGTGCCAGCTCACCGTTCGGGGAGGTGGATGGCTACACCTTC
CDR3aa: CASSPFGEVDGYTF

len: 18
d_gene: TRBD2
abundance: .
j_gene: TRBJ2-1
v_gene: TRBV12-3/TRBV12-4
CDR3nt: TGTGCCAGCAGTATAGGGGCCCCTAGCGGGGTCTCCTACAATGAGCAGTTCTTC
CDR3aa: CASSIGAPSGVSYNEQFF

len: 15
d_gene: .
abundance: .
j_gene: TRBJ1-4
v_gene: TRBV10-2
CDR3nt: TGCGCCAGCAGTGAGTCTGGGGGATCTAATGAAAAACTGTTTTTT
CDR3aa: CASSESGGSNEKLFF

len: 13
d_gene: .
abundance: .
j_gene: TRBJ1-5
v_gene: TRBV18
CDR3nt: TGTGCCAGCTCACCATCCCCAGATCAGCCCCAGCATTTT
CDR3aa: CASSPSPDQPQHF

len: 14
d_gene: .
abundance: .
j_gene: TRBJ1-4
v_gene: TRBV19
CDR3nt: TGTGCCAGTAGTATCCTGCAGGGAGGTGAAAAACTGTTTTTT
CDR3aa: CASSILQGGEKLFF

len: 14
d_gene: .
abundance: .
j_gene: TRBJ2-7
v_gene: TRBV20-1
CDR3nt: TGCAGTGCTAGGCCGACAGGGAGGCCCTACGAGCAGTACTTC
CDR3aa: CSARPTGRPYEQYF

len: 16
d_gene: TRBD1
abundance: .
j_gene: TRBJ2-3
v_gene: TRBV7-2
CDR3nt: TGTGCCAGCAGCCCACCGGGACAGGGGGCAGGGGATACGCAGTATTTT
CDR3aa: CASSPPGQGAGDTQYF

len: 16
d_gene: .
abundance: .
j_gene: TRBJ2-3
v_gene: TRBV30
CDR3nt: TGTGCCTGGAGTAATCCGTGGCGGGGAAACACAGATACGCAGTATTTT
CDR3aa: CAWSNPWRGNTDTQYF

len: 16
d_gene: TRBD2
abundance: .
j_gene: TRBJ2-5
v_gene: TRBV7-2
CDR3nt: TGTGCCAGCAGCTTAAGGACTAGCGCCAAACAAGAGACCCAGTACTTC
CDR3aa: CASSLRTSAKQETQYF

len: 15
d_gene: .
abundance: .
j_gene: TRBJ2-6
v_gene: TRBV30
CDR3nt: TGTGCCTGGATTGGAAGCCACTCTGGGGCCAACGTCCTGACTTTC
CDR3aa: CAWIGSHSGANVLTF